This TCR beta chain emerged from a study of T cells after yellow fever vaccination. TCR cDNA was made by 5'RACE template switching, adding a universal primer site and UMIs. TCRdb processed the 5' RACE reads anew with MiXCR; each CDR3 protein has one entry. The sample records roughly 170,000 distinct CDR3 sequences, 5.5% to 8% being singletons. The germline CDR1 and CDR2 sequences are SGHRS and YFSETQ. This CDR3 has 18 amino acids. V lost 0 bases, J lost 2 bases, and 19 bases lay in between. Specimen: CD4+ T cells sorted from PBMCs, collected on the day of the first yellow fever vaccination. The origin of this receptor is a man between 18 and 29 years old who received the YFV17D yellow fever vaccine. The chain employs TRBV5-1 and TRBJ2-3; D uncertain. This chain's CDR3 is CASSLVYGASRSTDTQYF. CDR3 DNA: TGCGCCAGCAGCTTGGTTTACGGTGCCAGCCGATCCACAGATACGCAGTATTTT.